The clone carrying this TCR beta chain occurred many times. Its matching antigen is unknown. The data belong to a study of CD8 T cells in ankylosing spondylitis. Findings of the study overall: The study identified a TCR beta motif of several highly homologous variants that appeared characteristic of ankylosing spondylitis blood.

Generation of TCR beta libraries employed quantitative 5'-RACE incorporating molecular barcodes. TCRdb reprocessed the 5' RACE reads with MiXCR, giving one entry per CDR3 protein. The profile shows more than 400,000 distinct CDR3 sequences, 5.3% of them singletons. J lost 3 bases, V lost 3 bases, and 11 bases had no gene match. Looked up from germline, CDR1 is ENHRY and CDR2 is SYGVKD. This CDR3 comprises 17 residues. The sequence derives from a male donor with ankylosing spondylitis. The chain combines TRBV10-3 with TRBJ2-7, with TRBD1 matching over 10 bases. Material: blood, either unsorted or a sorted T cell fraction (not recorded which). The CDR3 bases are TGTGCCATCAGTGATACAACCGGGACAGGGGTCGGCTACGAGCAGTACTTC. Protein sequence: CAISDTTGTGVGYEQYF.